Following are 18 T cell receptor beta chains from one sample sequenced in a study of PD-1 blockade in classical Hodgkin lymphoma. Time point meaning: cycle 4 day 1 (C4D1), after less than 7 weeks of nivolumab. Exposure to brentuximab vedotin varied, and each patient had relapsed following autologous stem cell transplantation. Here immunoSEQ multiplex PCR was the method, and the copy in TCRdb shows in-frame clones only, minus some. In the table there are under 130,000 clones, approximately 89% of which are singletons. The source material was peripheral blood mononuclear cells (PBMCs), sampled before the fourth cycle of nivolumab. The receptor source for this set is a human donor with classical Hodgkin lymphoma.

The rearrangement joins TRBV6-4 to TRBJ2-7; D is perhaps TRBD2 (7 bases). Germline values: CDR1 MRHNA, CDR2 SNTAGT. The CDR3 is 13 amino acids. Trimming took off 4 bases at V and 6 bases at J, with 13 bases between the two ends. The DNA for the CDR3 is TGTGCCAGCAGTGCGGGGGGCCTCGGCGAGCAGTACTTC. The encoded protein is CASSAGGLGEQYF.

This rearrangement joins TRBV7-9 to TRBJ2-2; the D is unclear. The CDR3 loop spans 12 amino acids. The V end was cut by 4 bases, the J end by 7 bases, with 7 bases between. Germline V lookup: CDR1 SEHNR, CDR2 FQNEAQ (reference sequence). CDR3 region: CASSSPGGELFF. CDR3 in DNA: TGTGCCAGCAGCTCCCCGGGCGGGGAGCTGTTTTTT.

CDR3 sequence reads: CAWSVQLKNIQYF. In nucleotides, the CDR3 is TGTGCCTGGAGTGTCCAACTTAAAAACATTCAGTACTTC. The J gene is TRBJ2-4, the V gene TRBV30; no clear D. Germline V lookup: CDR1 GTSNPN, CDR2 SVGIG (reference sequence). There are 13 residues in the CDR3. V lost 0 bases to trimming and J lost 4 bases, with 7 bases between them.

The chain recombines TRBV27 with TRBJ1-4; D gene unclear. CDR3 length equals 17 residues. V dropped 6 bases and J dropped 0 bases, with 17 bases sitting between them. The germline V gene has CDR1 MNHEY and CDR2 SMNVEV (reference sequence). In DNA, the CDR3 is TGTGCCAGCAGAAACCGTTCCCCAGGTGCAACTAATGAAAAACTGTTTTTT. Its translation is CASRNRSPGATNEKLFF.

The chain couples TRBV21-1 to TRBJ1-5; the listed D gene, TRBD1, was not tested against the DNA. TRBV21-1 is marked as a pseudogene. CDR3 length equals 17 residues. The CDR3 protein is CAIRPGQGQWGNQPQHF. The CDR3 DNA is TGTGCCATTCGACCGGGACAGGGGCAGTGGGGCAATCAGCCCCAGCATTTT.

The chain links TRBV29-1 to TRBJ2-7; 8 bases align to TRBD2. In germline, CDR1 is SQVTM, CDR2 ANQGSEA. This CDR3 is built from 15 residues. With V trimmed by 4 bases and J by 6 bases, 14 bases remained unmatched. This chain's CDR3 is CSVVRQTGAGAEQYF. CDR3 sequence (DNA): TGCAGCGTTGTCAGACAGACGGGAGCGGGAGCCGAGCAGTACTTC.

Comments on this clone: A junction end diverges from the germline sequence, so it may reflect a read error. The chain carries TRBV28 and TRBJ2-7; D is perhaps TRBD2 (5 bases). Looked up from germline, CDR1 is MDHEN and CDR2 is SYDVKM. This CDR3 region has 13 residues. CDR3 in amino acids: CASTEAHPYEQYF. The CDR3 DNA sequence: TGTGCTAGCACGGAGGCTCACCCCTACGAGCAGTACTTC.

This clone was seen once. The genes are TRBV27 and TRBJ1-5; D is undetermined. CDR1 and CDR2 (germline): MNHEY, SMNVEV (reference sequence). The CDR3 is 14 residues long. Trimming took off 7 bases at V and 9 bases at J, with 19 bases between the two ends. CDR3 DNA sequence: TGTGCCAGCACCAAGAGGCCCTTTGTGGGGCCCCAGCATTTT. Its protein is CASTKRPFVGPQHF.

The chain combines TRBV28 with TRBJ1-4, with TRBD1 as a possible D gene (6 bases). This CDR3 has 16 amino acids. CDR1 is MDHEN, CDR2 SYDVKM, per germline. The V end was cut by 4 bases, the J end by 0 bases, with 12 bases between. CDR3 DNA: TGTGCCAGCAGTTCGTCAACAGGGCCAACTAATGAAAAACTGTTTTTT. Its protein product is CASSSSTGPTNEKLFF.

This sequence joins TRBV5-4 and TRBJ2-7, with 7 bases lining up with TRBD2. V trimming: 3 bases; J trimming: 5 bases; junction bases outside the gene matches: 8. The germline gives CDR1 SGHNT, CDR2 YYREEE (reference sequence). The CDR3 runs to 14 residues. The CDR3 here is CASSSGTSVDEQYF. The CDR3 nucleotides read TGTGCCAGCAGCTCCGGTACTAGCGTAGACGAGCAGTACTTC. The full variable domain, with the rest looked up from reference TRBV5-4 and TRBJ2-7, is ETGVTQSPTHLIKTRGQQVTLRCSSQSGHNTVSWYQQALGQGPQFIFQYYREEENGRGNFPPRFSGLQFPNYSSELNVNALELDDSALYLCASSSGTSVDEQYFGPGTRLTVT.

The rearrangement joins TRBV30 to TRBJ2-2; D is uncertain. CDR1 and CDR2 (germline): GTSNPN, SVGIG (reference sequence). V dropped 2 bases and J dropped 6 bases, with 10 bases sitting between them. This CDR3 contains 13 residues. The CDR3 here is CAWSPTVAGELFF. The CDR3 DNA reads as TGTGCCTGGAGTCCGACTGTCGCCGGGGAGCTGTTTTTT.

The chain carries TRBV7-9 and TRBJ1-3, with a tentative D call TRBD1 (5 bases). Germline CDR1 reads SEHNR; CDR2 reads FQNEAQ (reference sequence). V was pared by 1 base and J by 4 bases, with 14 bases between. This CDR3 is 16 amino acids long. This chain's CDR3 is CASSLGGGTSGNTIYF. The DNA of the CDR3 is TGTGCCAGCAGCTTAGGGGGAGGGACTTCCGGAAACACCATATATTTT. Full variable domain (missing parts from reference TRBV7-9 and TRBJ1-3): DTGVSQNPRHKITKRGQNVTFRCDPISEHNRLYWYRQTLGQGPEFLTYFQNEAQLEKSRLLSDRFSAERPKGSFSTLEIQRTEQGDSAMYLCASSLGGGTSGNTIYFGEGSWLTVV.

J is TRBJ2-7 and V is TRBV2; no clear D gene. CDR3 length: 10 amino acids. Trimming took off 5 bases at V and 3 bases at J, with 2 bases between the two ends. The germline V gene encodes CDR1 SNHLY and CDR2 FYNNEI. The CDR3 region has the DNA TGTGCCAGCAGTATCTACGAGCAGTACTTC. Translation: CASSIYEQYF.

The chain combines TRBV30 with TRBJ2-5; a weak D match, TRBD2 (5 bases). Per germline, CDR1 GTSNPN and CDR2 SVGIG (reference sequence). Trimming removed 2 bases at V and 4 bases at J, with 17 bases between. CDR3 length equals 15 residues. Here the CDR3 DNA reads TGTGCCTGGAGTCTCCACCGGACTCAAGCAGAGACCCAGTACTTC. Amino acids: CAWSLHRTQAETQYF.

The chain couples TRBV19 to TRBJ2-3; D not resolved. The CDR3 covers 18 residues. V was trimmed by 0 bases and J by 2 bases, leaving 18 bases between them. Germline CDR1 reads LNHDA; CDR2 reads SQIVND (reference sequence). The CDR3 reads CASSIDSRLASYTDTQYF. CDR3 DNA: TGTGCCAGTAGTATAGATAGTCGACTTGCCTCATACACAGATACGCAGTATTTT.

The chain links TRBV5-1 to TRBJ2-1; 7 bases are a match to TRBD1. CDR1 and CDR2 (germline): SGHRS, YFSETQ. CDR3 length: 17 amino acids. With V trimmed by 0 bases and J by 9 bases, 15 bases remained unmatched. The CDR3 coding sequence is TGCGCCAGCAGCTTGGAGGTAGGGGGCCAGGCCGCGGCTGAGCAGTTCTTC. Protein sequence: CASSLEVGGQAAAEQFF.

V and J are TRBV6-4 and TRBJ2-7, with 10 bases fitting TRBD1. With V trimmed by 3 bases and J by 4 bases, 9 bases remained unmatched. CDR3 size: 16 residues. Germline V gene lookup returns CDR1 MRHNA and CDR2 SNTAGT. The CDR3 sequence is CASSEYRDRGSYEQYF. DNA of the CDR3: TGTGCCAGCAGTGAGTACCGGGACAGGGGATCTTACGAGCAGTACTTC.

The CDR3 reads CARPLEREGVHEQFF. The CDR3 DNA sequence: TGTGCCAGACCCCTGGAGCGGGAGGGCGTCCATGAGCAGTTCTTC. This sequence joins TRBV19 and TRBJ2-1, with 10 bases identical to TRBD2. The germline CDR1 and CDR2 sequences are LNHDA and SQIVND (reference sequence). J lost 8 bases, V lost 9 bases, and 13 bases had no gene match. This CDR3 is 15 amino acids long.